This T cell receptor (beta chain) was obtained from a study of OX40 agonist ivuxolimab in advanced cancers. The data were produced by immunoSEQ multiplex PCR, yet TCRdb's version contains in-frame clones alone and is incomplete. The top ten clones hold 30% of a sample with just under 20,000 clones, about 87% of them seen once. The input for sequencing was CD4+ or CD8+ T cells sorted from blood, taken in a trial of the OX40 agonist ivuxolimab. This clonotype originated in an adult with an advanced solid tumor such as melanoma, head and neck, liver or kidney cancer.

CDR3 DNA sequence: TGTGCCAGCAGCTTAGTGAGGGGGAAAAATGAAAAACTGTTTTTT. Protein product: CASSLVRGKNEKLFF. This sequence joins TRBV7-9 and TRBJ1-4; a weak D match, TRBD1 (6 bases). V lost 1 base, J lost 5 bases, and 11 bases lay in between. The germline gives CDR1 SEHNR, CDR2 FQNEAQ (reference sequence). The CDR3 is 15 residues long. The variable domain in full, with the rest retrieved from reference TRBV7-9 and TRBJ1-4, is DTGVSQNPRHKITKRGQNVTFRCDPISEHNRLYWYRQTLGQGPEFLTYFQNEAQLEKSRLLSDRFSAERPKGSFSTLEIQRTEQGDSAMYLCASSLVRGKNEKLFFGSGTQLSVL.